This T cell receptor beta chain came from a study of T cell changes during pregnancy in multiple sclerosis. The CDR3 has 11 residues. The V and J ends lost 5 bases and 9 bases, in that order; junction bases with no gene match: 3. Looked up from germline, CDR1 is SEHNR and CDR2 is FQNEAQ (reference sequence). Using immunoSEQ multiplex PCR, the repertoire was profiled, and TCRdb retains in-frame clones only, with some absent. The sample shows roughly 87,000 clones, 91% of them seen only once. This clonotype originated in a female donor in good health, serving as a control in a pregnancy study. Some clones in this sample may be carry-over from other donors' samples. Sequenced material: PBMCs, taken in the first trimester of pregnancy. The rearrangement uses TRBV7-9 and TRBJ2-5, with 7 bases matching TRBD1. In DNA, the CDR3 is TGTGCCAGCAGCAAACAGGGGCCCCAGTACTTC. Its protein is CASSKQGPQYF.